The 21 T cell receptor beta chains in this list originate from one sample, sequenced in a study of technical replicates of blood from a handful of donors. Generated by immunoSEQ multiplex PCR, the TCRdb table keeps only in-frame clones and is missing some. The table shows some 87,000 clones, with around 97% occurring only once. Input material: T cells isolated from PBMCs. These receptors came from a human donor in good health.

The genes are TRBV5-1 and TRBJ2-7; possibly TRBD1 for D (6 bases). Germline V gives CDR1 SGHRS, CDR2 YFSETQ. Between the trimmed V and J ends, which lost 1 base and 4 bases, there was a span of 15 bases. This CDR3 has 15 amino acids. The chain's CDR3 is CASSLTGQGDYEQYF. For the CDR3, the DNA is TGCGCCAGCAGCTTGACGGGACAAGGGGATTACGAGCAGTACTTC.

V usage is TRBV11-2 and J usage is TRBJ2-7; 10 nucleotides match TRBD2. The V gene end was trimmed by 5 bases and the J gene end by 2 bases; junction bases not matched to a gene: 3. The CDR3 has 14 residues. Germline CDR1 is SGHAT and CDR2 is FQNNGV. The CDR3 reads CASSLLAGTYEQYF. CDR3 nucleotide sequence: TGTGCCAGCAGCCTACTAGCGGGAACCTACGAGCAGTACTTC. The whole variable domain, filled in from reference TRBV11-2 and TRBJ2-7, reads EAGVAQSPRYKIIEKRQSVAFWCNPISGHATLYWYQQILGQGPKLLIQFQNNGVVDDSQLPKDRFSAERLKGVDSTLKIQPAKLEDSAVYLCASSLLAGTYEQYFGPGTRLTVT.

The V and J genes are TRBV5-1 and TRBJ2-2; 10 positions match TRBD2. This CDR3 contains 16 residues. In germline, CDR1 is SGHRS, CDR2 YFSETQ. V lost 2 bases, J lost 6 bases, and 7 bases stayed unmatched. In nucleotides, the CDR3 is TGCGCCAGCAGCTTACCTAGCGGGAGAGTCGCCGGGGAGCTGTTTTTT. It encodes CASSLPSGRVAGELFF.

V and J are TRBV6-4 and TRBJ2-1, with 8 bases aligning to TRBD2. J lost 2 bases, V lost 0 bases, and 6 bases had no gene match. Germline loops: CDR1 MRHNA, CDR2 SNTAGT. The CDR3 loop spans 17 amino acids. CDR3 nucleotide sequence: TGTGCCAGCAGTGACTCTAAGCGGGAGTCACCCTACAATGAGCAGTTCTTC. Translated: CASSDSKRESPYNEQFF.

V gene TRBV7-3 combines with J gene TRBJ1-1; perhaps TRBD1 as D (6 bases). Per the germline V gene, CDR1 is SGHTA and CDR2 is FQGTGA. V shed 0 bases and J shed 8 bases, with 16 bases lying between them. This CDR3 has 15 residues. The CDR3 coding sequence is TGTGCCAGCAGCTTAACGCCCGGGGTCGGGACAGAAGCTTTCTTT. Its protein product is CASSLTPGVGTEAFF.

This clone was counted once. The J gene is TRBJ2-1, the V gene TRBV28; the D gene is possibly TRBD1 (5 bases). Germline values: CDR1 MDHEN, CDR2 SYDVKM. There are 14 residues in the CDR3. The V end lost 3 bases, the J end lost 3 bases, and 9 bases lay between the germline ends. CDR3 region: CASSFLRGYNEQFF. The CDR3 nucleotides are TGTGCCAGCAGTTTTCTAAGGGGCTACAATGAGCAGTTCTTC.

V and J are TRBV29-1 and TRBJ2-7; a weak D match, TRBD1 (5 bases). CDR3 length: 14 amino acids. V was cut by 0 bases and J by 7 bases, with 16 bases left in between. Germline V CDR1 and CDR2: SQVTM, ANQGSEA. The CDR3 sequence is CSVEDRQGLGEQYF. DNA of the CDR3: TGCAGCGTTGAAGATCGGCAGGGCCTGGGGGAGCAGTACTTC.

J is TRBJ2-7 and V is TRBV29-1; D is perhaps TRBD1 (5 bases). There are 11 residues in the CDR3. Looked up from germline, CDR1 is SQVTM and CDR2 is ANQGSEA. With 6 bases removed from V and 4 bases from J, the gap between germline ends came to 10 bases. DNA of the CDR3: TGCAGCGTCGGCAGGGAATACGAGCAGTACTTC. Its translation is CSVGREYEQYF.

The gene calls are TRBV11-2 and TRBJ2-7, with D possibly being TRBD1 (6 bases). Trimming took 5 bases from V and 1 from J, leaving 15 bases between them. This CDR3 is 15 amino acids long. From germline, CDR1 is SGHAT and CDR2 FQNNGV. The chain's CDR3 is CASSPPTDSSYEQYF. The CDR3 bases are TGTGCCAGCAGCCCCCCTACGGACAGTTCCTACGAGCAGTACTTC. Complete variable domain (other parts from reference TRBV11-2 and TRBJ2-7): EAGVAQSPRYKIIEKRQSVAFWCNPISGHATLYWYQQILGQGPKLLIQFQNNGVVDDSQLPKDRFSAERLKGVDSTLKIQPAKLEDSAVYLCASSPPTDSSYEQYFGPGTRLTVT.

This rearrangement joins TRBV4-1 to TRBJ2-3; 8 nucleotides align to TRBD2. CDR3 length: 15 amino acids. Germline V gene sequence: CDR1 MGHRA, CDR2 YSYEKL. V shed 1 base and J 3 bases; nucleotides not matched to a gene: 3. CDR3 protein: CASSQGGLGTDTQYF. CDR3 coding DNA: TGCGCCAGCAGCCAAGGGGGACTAGGGACAGATACGCAGTATTTT.

The V and J genes are TRBV19 and TRBJ1-5, with a possible D match to TRBD1 (5 bases). In germline, CDR1 is LNHDA, CDR2 SQIVND (reference sequence). CDR3 length: 14 residues. Trimming cost V 6 bases and J 2 bases, with 11 bases left between them. CDR3 region: CASSNQGGNQPQHF. CDR3 sequence (DNA): TGTGCCAGTAGCAACCAGGGCGGCAATCAGCCCCAGCATTTT.

This clone was found once. This chain uses TRBV28 with TRBJ2-7; 12 positions match TRBD2. The trim removed 6 bases at V and 3 bases at J, leaving 6 bases unmatched. Germline loops: CDR1 MDHEN, CDR2 SYDVKM. The CDR3 has 15 residues. The CDR3 coding sequence is TGTGCCAGCAGGCGACTAGCGGGAGCTGTCTACGAGCAGTACTTC. This sequence encodes CASRRLAGAVYEQYF.

This chain connects TRBV2 to TRBJ1-1; D not resolved. There are 15 residues in the CDR3. Trimming stripped 2 bases from V and 0 bases from J, with 10 bases between. Per the germline V gene, CDR1 is SNHLY and CDR2 is FYNNEI. The CDR3 loop reads CASSEWGVMNTEAFF. The CDR3 DNA sequence: TGTGCCAGCAGTGAATGGGGAGTTATGAACACTGAAGCTTTCTTT. Full variable domain (rest looked up from reference TRBV2 and TRBJ1-1): EPEVTQTPSHQVTQMGQEVILRCVPISNHLYFYWYRQILGQKVEFLVSFYNNEISEKSEIFDDQFSVERPDGSNFTLKIRSTKLEDSAMYFCASSEWGVMNTEAFFGQGTRLTVV.

This chain links TRBV5-1 with TRBJ1-5; TRBD1 is a possible D gene (5 bases). The CDR3 spans 15 residues. The V and J ends lost 0 bases and 3 bases respectively, with 10 bases between them. Germline CDR1 reads SGHRS; CDR2 reads YFSETQ. The DNA for the CDR3 is TGCGCCAGCAGCTTGGCCGGAGGGGACAATCAGCCCCAGCATTTT. Translating gives CASSLAGGDNQPQHF. The full variable domain, rest sourced from reference TRBV5-1 and TRBJ1-5, is KAGVTQTPRYLIKTRGQQVTLSCSPISGHRSVSWYQQTPGQGLQFLFEYFSETQRNKGNFPGRFSGRQFSNSRSEMNVSTLELGDSALYLCASSLAGGDNQPQHFGDGTRLSIL.

The chain has TRBV28 and TRBJ1-2; unclear D gene. Germline assignment: CDR1 MDHEN and CDR2 SYDVKM. The ends were cut back, 2 bases at V and 4 bases at J, with 5 bases in the middle. The CDR3 spans 12 residues. The CDR3 region has the DNA TGTGCCAGCAGTTTAAGACTCTATGGCTACACCTTC. This sequence encodes CASSLRLYGYTF.

J is TRBJ2-4 and V is TRBV7-9; no clear D gene. V lost 0 bases to trimming and J lost 0 bases, with 12 bases between them. Germline assignment: CDR1 SEHNR and CDR2 FQNEAQ (reference sequence). The CDR3 length is 17 residues. In nucleotides, the CDR3 is TGTGCCAGCAGCTTAGCTTCGGGTACACTAGCCAAAAACATTCAGTACTTC. Residues: CASSLASGTLAKNIQYF.

This chain connects TRBV10-3 to TRBJ1-1; D perhaps matches TRBD1 (5 bases). This CDR3 is 15 amino acids long. V was shortened by 4 bases and J by 6 bases, with 18 bases between the two germline ends. Germline V gives CDR1 ENHRY, CDR2 SYGVKD. CDR3 DNA: TGTGCCATCAGTGTTGGGCAGGGAGGTAGAGCTGAAGCTTTCTTT. Encoded protein: CAISVGQGGRAEAFF.

This chain joins TRBV7-3 and TRBJ1-2; no clear D. Trimming cost V 3 bases and J 7 bases, with 9 bases left between them. The CDR3 totals 12 residues. Germline V gives CDR1 SGHTA, CDR2 FQGTGA. The CDR3 sequence is CASSLNSGGYTF. The CDR3 DNA reads TGTGCCAGCAGCTTGAACTCGGGTGGCTACACCTTC.

The chain recombines TRBV9 with TRBJ1-5; possible D gene TRBD1, 5 bases. The germline V gene has CDR1 SGDLS and CDR2 YYNGEE. There are 14 residues in the CDR3. V lost 3 bases and J 2 bases, leaving 9 bases between the germline ends. The CDR3 nucleotides read TGTGCCAGCAGCGCCCAGGGTGGCAATCAGCCCCAGCATTTT. This translates into CASSAQGGNQPQHF.

The rearrangement links TRBV6-6 to TRBJ2-2, with a possible D match to TRBD2 (7 bases). The CDR3 loop spans 15 amino acids. Germline CDR1 MNHNY, CDR2 SVGAGI (reference sequence). With 10 bases removed from V and 2 bases from J, the gap between germline ends came to 17 bases. The CDR3 DNA reads as TGTGCCACCCTGGGAGGGGGGGAAAACACCGGGGAGCTGTTTTTT. It yields the protein CATLGGGENTGELFF.

This chain uses TRBV7-2 with TRBJ2-7; 7 bases are a match to TRBD1. CDR3 length: 16 residues. Germline CDR1 is SGHTA and CDR2 is FQGNSA. After removal of 5 bases from V and 3 bases from J, the junction contained 13 bases not matched to a gene. The CDR3 DNA reads as TGTGCCAGCAGCGTCGGACAGGATTCCCGACTCTACGAGCAGTACTTC. As protein: CASSVGQDSRLYEQYF. The full variable domain, with the rest looked up from reference TRBV7-2 and TRBJ2-7, is GAGVSQSPSNKVTEKGKDVELRCDPISGHTALYWYRQSLGQGLEFLIYFQGNSAPDKSGLPSDRFSAERTGGSVSTLTIQRTQQEDSAVYLCASSVGQDSRLYEQYFGPGTRLTVT.